A single sample gave rise to the 14 T cell receptor beta chains below, sequenced in a study of OX40 agonist ivuxolimab in advanced cancers. Clones were sequenced by immunoSEQ multiplex PCR, and TCRdb holds only the in-frame ones, with some missing. In the table there are around 100,000 clones, around 95% of which are singletons. The sequences come from CD4+ or CD8+ T cells sorted from blood, collected in a trial of the OX40 agonist ivuxolimab. The receptors stem from an adult with an advanced solid tumor such as melanoma, head and neck, liver or kidney cancer.

The chain uses TRBV6-1 and TRBJ2-3, with D possibly called TRBD1 or TRBD2 (5 bases each). Germline loops: CDR1 MNHNS, CDR2 SASEGT. The V gene lost 2 bases and the J gene lost 1 base, with 10 bases spanning the gap. There are 15 residues in the CDR3. This chain's CDR3 is CASSELRGGTDTQYF. The CDR3 DNA reads TGTGCCAGCAGTGAATTGAGGGGAGGCACAGATACGCAGTATTTT.

This chain uses TRBV7-9 with TRBJ1-1; tentatively, D is TRBD1 (6 bases). This CDR3 comprises 16 residues. V was shortened by 4 bases and J by 0 bases, with 15 bases between the two germline ends. Germline V lookup: CDR1 SEHNR, CDR2 FQNEAQ (reference sequence). CDR3 region: CASSSVSGAVNTEAFF. The CDR3 nucleotides read TGTGCCAGCAGCTCGGTATCAGGGGCGGTGAACACTGAAGCTTTCTTT.

This chain links TRBV27 with TRBJ1-2, with TRBD1 matching over 9 bases. Germline CDR1 is MNHEY and CDR2 is SMNVEV (reference sequence). J was trimmed by 7 bases and V by 0 bases; bases with no gene match: 12. The CDR3 has 17 residues. CDR3 sequence reads: CASSLSPPLQGAVGYTF. In nucleotides, the CDR3 is TGTGCCAGCAGTTTATCCCCCCCTCTACAGGGGGCGGTTGGCTACACCTTC.

This chain connects TRBV4-1 to TRBJ1-3, with 9 bases that match TRBD1. V lost 3 bases to trimming and J lost 0 bases; unmatched junction nucleotides: 9. The CDR3 length is 18 residues. CDR1 and CDR2 from the germline V gene are MGHRA and YSYEKL. The CDR3 DNA follows: TGCGCCAGCAGCCACCCCAGGGGACAGGGTTTCTCTGGAAACACCATATATTTT. Its protein product is CASSHPRGQGFSGNTIYF.

The CDR3 DNA reads TGTGCCAGCAGTTACGGCGGGGCCCTATACAATGAGCAGTTCTTC. Protein sequence: CASSYGGALYNEQFF. The chain uses TRBV6-5 and TRBJ2-1; tentatively, D is TRBD2 (6 bases). Deletions cut 2 bases from V and 4 bases from J, with 12 bases between. The CDR3 is made up of 15 amino acids. CDR1 and CDR2 from the germline V gene are MNHEY and SVGAGI.

The chain has TRBV7-6 and TRBJ2-7; the D call may be TRBD1 or TRBD2 (5 bases each). V lost 2 bases and J 6 bases, leaving 8 bases between the germline ends. This CDR3 has 12 residues. CDR1 is SGHVS and CDR2 is FNYEAQ in the germline V gene. The CDR3 DNA reads as TGTGCCAGCAGCTTATTGGGGACCGAGCAGTACTTC. Amino acid sequence: CASSLLGTEQYF.

This chain uses TRBV29-1 with TRBJ1-1; D gene unclear. Germline loops: CDR1 SQVTM, CDR2 ANQGSEA. The CDR3 consists of 12 residues. V lost 5 bases and J 1 base, leaving 8 bases between the germline ends. CDR3 residues: CSVYGSNTEAFF. The CDR3, as DNA: TGCAGCGTTTACGGGTCGAACACTGAAGCTTTCTTT.

The chain has TRBV28 and TRBJ1-5; D possibly corresponds to TRBD1 (5 bases). Germline-derived CDR1 and CDR2 are MDHEN and SYDVKM. The CDR3 is 15 amino acids. Trimming pared 3 bases from V and 2 bases from J, leaving 11 bases between. For the CDR3, the DNA is TGTGCCAGCAGTTTTGTCATGGGGGGCAATCAGCCCCAGCATTTT. This translates into CASSFVMGGNQPQHF.

This clone was counted a single time. The genes are TRBV30 and TRBJ2-5; D not resolved. V lost 1 base to trimming and J lost 1 base, with 7 bases between them. CDR3 length: 13 amino acids. Germline-derived CDR1 and CDR2 are GTSNPN and SVGIG (reference sequence). The CDR3 sequence: CAWSETVQETQYF. The CDR3 DNA sequence: TGTGCCTGGAGTGAGACGGTCCAAGAGACCCAGTACTTC.

This chain links TRBV7-6 with TRBJ2-3; TRBD1 agrees at 9 bases. CDR1 is SGHVS and CDR2 is FNYEAQ in the germline V gene. The CDR3 is made up of 16 amino acids. Losses at the gene ends were 5 bases for V and 2 bases for J; bases not matched to a gene: 8. CDR3 sequence: CASSHWTGANTDTQYF. The CDR3 bases are TGTGCCAGCAGCCACTGGACAGGGGCTAACACAGATACGCAGTATTTT.

V usage is TRBV10-3 and J usage is TRBJ1-2, with TRBD1 identical over 7 bases. This CDR3 is built from 15 residues. The germline V gene encodes CDR1 ENHRY and CDR2 SYGVKD. V shed 10 bases and J 4 bases; nucleotides not matched to a gene: 15. CDR3: CASLQGPGSSYGYTF. The CDR3 nucleotides read TGTGCCAGCCTACAGGGGCCGGGATCCTCCTATGGCTACACCTTC.

The chain combines TRBV28 with TRBJ2-2; the match to TRBD1 covers 11 bases. This CDR3 contains 15 residues. Germline V gives CDR1 MDHEN, CDR2 SYDVKM. The ends lost 7 bases at V and 7 bases at J; junction bases unmatched: 8. DNA for the CDR3: TGTGCCAGCATTGAAGGACAGGGGGCTATCGGGGAGCTGTTTTTT. Amino acid sequence: CASIEGQGAIGELFF. Drawing the rest from reference TRBV28 and TRBJ2-2, the complete variable domain is DVKVTQSSRYLVKRTGEKVFLECVQDMDHENMFWYRQDPGLGLRLIYFSYDVKMKEKGDIPEGYSVSREKKERFSLILESASTNQTSMYLCASIEGQGAIGELFFGEGSRLTVL.

The chain recombines TRBV6-6 with TRBJ1-2; no reliable D call. CDR3 length: 10 amino acids. Germline V gives CDR1 MNHNY, CDR2 SVGAGI (reference sequence). V was cut by 7 bases and J by 8 bases, with 8 bases left in between. The CDR3 DNA sequence: TGTGCCAGCAAAAAAGGCGGCTACACCTTC. It specifies CASKKGGYTF.

This chain uses TRBV2 with TRBJ2-1; D is unresolved. The CDR3 loop spans 14 amino acids. Germline CDR1 and CDR2: SNHLY and FYNNEI. V was clipped by 3 bases and J by 7 bases, with 13 bases between them. CDR3 DNA sequence: TGTGCCAGCAGTGACCCTAGTCTGAGGAATGAGCAGTTCTTC. This translates into CASSDPSLRNEQFF.